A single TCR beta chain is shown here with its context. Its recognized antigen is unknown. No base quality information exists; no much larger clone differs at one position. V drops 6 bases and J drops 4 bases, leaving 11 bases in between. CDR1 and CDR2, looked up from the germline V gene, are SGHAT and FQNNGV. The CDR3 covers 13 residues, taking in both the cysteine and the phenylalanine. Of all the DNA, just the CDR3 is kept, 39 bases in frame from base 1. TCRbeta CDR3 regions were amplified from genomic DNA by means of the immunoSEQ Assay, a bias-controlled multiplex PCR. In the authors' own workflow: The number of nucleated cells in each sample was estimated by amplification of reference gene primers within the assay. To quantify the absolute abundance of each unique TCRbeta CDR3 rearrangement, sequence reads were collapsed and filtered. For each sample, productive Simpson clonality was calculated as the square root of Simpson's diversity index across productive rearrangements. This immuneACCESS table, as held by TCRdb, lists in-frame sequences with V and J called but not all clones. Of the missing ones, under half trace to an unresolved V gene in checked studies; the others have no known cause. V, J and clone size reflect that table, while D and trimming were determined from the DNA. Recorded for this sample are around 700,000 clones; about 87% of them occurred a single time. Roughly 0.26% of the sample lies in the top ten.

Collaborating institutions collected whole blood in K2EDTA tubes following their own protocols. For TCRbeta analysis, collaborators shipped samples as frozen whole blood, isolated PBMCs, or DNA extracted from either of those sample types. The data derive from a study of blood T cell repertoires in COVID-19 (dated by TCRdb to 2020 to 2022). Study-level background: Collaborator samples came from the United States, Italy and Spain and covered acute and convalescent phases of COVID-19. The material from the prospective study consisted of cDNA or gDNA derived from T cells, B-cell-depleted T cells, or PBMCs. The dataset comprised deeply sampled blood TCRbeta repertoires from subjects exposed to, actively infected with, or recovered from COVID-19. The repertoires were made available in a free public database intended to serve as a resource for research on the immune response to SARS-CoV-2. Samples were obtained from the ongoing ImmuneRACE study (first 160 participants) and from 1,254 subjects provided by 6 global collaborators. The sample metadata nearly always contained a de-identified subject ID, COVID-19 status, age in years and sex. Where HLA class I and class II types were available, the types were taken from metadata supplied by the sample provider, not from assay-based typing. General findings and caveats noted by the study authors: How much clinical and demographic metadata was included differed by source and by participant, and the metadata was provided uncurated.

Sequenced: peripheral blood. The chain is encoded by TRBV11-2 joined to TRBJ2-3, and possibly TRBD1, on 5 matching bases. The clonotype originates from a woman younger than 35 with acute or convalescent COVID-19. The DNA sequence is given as TGTGCCAGCAGGGGGCTCGTGGCAGATACGCAGTATTTT. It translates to CASRGLVADTQYF.